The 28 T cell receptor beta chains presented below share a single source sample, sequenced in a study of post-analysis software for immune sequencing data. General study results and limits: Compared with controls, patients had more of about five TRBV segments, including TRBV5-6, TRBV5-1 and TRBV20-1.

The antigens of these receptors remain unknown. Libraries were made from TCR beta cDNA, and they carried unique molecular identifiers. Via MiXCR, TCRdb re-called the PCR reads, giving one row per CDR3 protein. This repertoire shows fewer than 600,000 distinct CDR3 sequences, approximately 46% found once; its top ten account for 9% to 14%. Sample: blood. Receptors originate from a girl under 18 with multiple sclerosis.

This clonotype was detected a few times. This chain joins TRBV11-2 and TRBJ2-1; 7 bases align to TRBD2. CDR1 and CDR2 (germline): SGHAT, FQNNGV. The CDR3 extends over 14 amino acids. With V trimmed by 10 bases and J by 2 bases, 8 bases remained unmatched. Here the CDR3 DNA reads TGTGCCATCCCCCTTAGCGGGCCCTACAATGAGCAGTTCTTC. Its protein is CAIPLSGPYNEQFF.

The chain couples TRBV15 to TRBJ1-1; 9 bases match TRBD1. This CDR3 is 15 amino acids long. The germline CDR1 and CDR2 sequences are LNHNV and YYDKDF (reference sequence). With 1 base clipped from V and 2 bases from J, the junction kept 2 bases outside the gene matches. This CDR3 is CATSRGTGDNTEAFF. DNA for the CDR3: TGTGCCACCAGCAGAGGGACAGGGGATAACACTGAAGCTTTCTTT.

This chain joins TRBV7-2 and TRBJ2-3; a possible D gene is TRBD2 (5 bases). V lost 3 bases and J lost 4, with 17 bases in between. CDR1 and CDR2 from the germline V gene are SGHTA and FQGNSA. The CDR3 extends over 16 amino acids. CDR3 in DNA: TGTGCCAGCAGCTTGCCCGGGCCCCTGGGAGCAGATACGCAGTATTTT. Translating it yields CASSLPGPLGADTQYF. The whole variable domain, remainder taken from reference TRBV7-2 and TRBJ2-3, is GAGVSQSPSNKVTEKGKDVELRCDPISGHTALYWYRQSLGQGLEFLIYFQGNSAPDKSGLPSDRFSAERTGGSVSTLTIQRTQQEDSAVYLCASSLPGPLGADTQYFGPGTRLTVL.

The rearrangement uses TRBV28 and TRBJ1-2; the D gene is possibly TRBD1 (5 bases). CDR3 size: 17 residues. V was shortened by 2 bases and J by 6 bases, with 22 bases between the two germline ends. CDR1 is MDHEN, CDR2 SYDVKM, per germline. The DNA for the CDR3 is TGTGCCAGCAGTTTAGCTTTCCGGGACGCCGGACGAGATGGCTACACCTTC. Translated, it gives CASSLAFRDAGRDGYTF.

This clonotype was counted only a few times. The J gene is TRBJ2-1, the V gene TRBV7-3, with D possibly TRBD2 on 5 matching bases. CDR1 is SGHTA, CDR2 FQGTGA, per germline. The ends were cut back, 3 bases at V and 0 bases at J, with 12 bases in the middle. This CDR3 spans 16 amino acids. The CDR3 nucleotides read TGTGCCAGCAGCTTCGCCATTGGGAGCTCCTACAATGAGCAGTTCTTC. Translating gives CASSFAIGSSYNEQFF.

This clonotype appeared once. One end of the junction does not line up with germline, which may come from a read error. The CDR3 is CANSVVGSLTDTQYF. The CDR3 nucleotides are TGTGCCAACAGCGTAGTTGGAAGCTTAACAGATACGCAGTATTTT. The rearrangement links TRBV9 to TRBJ2-3; D remains unclear. The CDR3 is 15 amino acids. Germline-derived CDR1 and CDR2 are SGDLS and YYNGEE. Looking up the rest from reference TRBV9 and TRBJ2-3 gives the full variable domain: DSGVTQTPKHLITATGQRVTLRCSPRSGDLSVYWYQQSLDQGLQFLIQYYNGEERAKGNILERFSAQQFPDLHSELNLSSLELGDSALYFCANSVVGSLTDTQYFGPGTRLTVL.

The CDR3 coding sequence is TGTGCCATCAGTGAAACTGGACAGGGGACGGCCACAGATACGCAGTATTTT. Its protein product is CAISETGQGTATDTQYF. The genes are TRBV10-3 and TRBJ2-3; 9 positions match TRBD1. With V trimmed by 3 bases and J by 2 bases, 9 bases remained unmatched. The CDR3 consists of 17 residues. The germline gives CDR1 ENHRY, CDR2 SYGVKD.

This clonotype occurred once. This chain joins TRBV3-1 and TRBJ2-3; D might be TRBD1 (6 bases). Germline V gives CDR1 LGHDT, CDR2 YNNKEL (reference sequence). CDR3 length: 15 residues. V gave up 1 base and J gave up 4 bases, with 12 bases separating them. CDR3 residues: CASSQASRGADTQYF. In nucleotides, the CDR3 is TGTGCCAGCAGCCAAGCCAGCAGGGGCGCAGATACGCAGTATTTT.

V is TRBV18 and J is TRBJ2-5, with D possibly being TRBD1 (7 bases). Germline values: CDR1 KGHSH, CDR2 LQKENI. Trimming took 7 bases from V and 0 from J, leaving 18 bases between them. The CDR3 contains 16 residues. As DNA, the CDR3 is TGTGCCAGCTTAGGCGGGACAGAGACGTACCAAGAGACCCAGTACTTC. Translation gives CASLGGTETYQETQYF.

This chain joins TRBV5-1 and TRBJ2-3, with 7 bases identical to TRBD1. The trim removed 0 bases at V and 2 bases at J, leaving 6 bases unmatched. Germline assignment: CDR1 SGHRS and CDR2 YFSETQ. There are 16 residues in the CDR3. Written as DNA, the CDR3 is TGCGCCAGCAGCTTGGGGGACAGAGCGGCCACAGATACGCAGTATTTT. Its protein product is CASSLGDRAATDTQYF.

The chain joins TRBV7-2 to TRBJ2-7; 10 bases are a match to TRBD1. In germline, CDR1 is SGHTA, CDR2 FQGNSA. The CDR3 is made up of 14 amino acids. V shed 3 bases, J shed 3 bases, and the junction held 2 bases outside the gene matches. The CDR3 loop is CASSLGQGIYEQYF. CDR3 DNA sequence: TGTGCCAGCAGCTTGGGACAGGGGATCTACGAGCAGTACTTC.

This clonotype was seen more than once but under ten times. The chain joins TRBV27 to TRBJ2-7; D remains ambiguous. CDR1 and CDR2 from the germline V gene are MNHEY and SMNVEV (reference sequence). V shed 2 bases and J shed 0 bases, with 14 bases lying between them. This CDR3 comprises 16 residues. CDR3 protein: CASSLGGSESSYEQYF. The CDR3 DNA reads TGTGCCAGCAGTTTAGGTGGGTCTGAGAGCTCCTACGAGCAGTACTTC.

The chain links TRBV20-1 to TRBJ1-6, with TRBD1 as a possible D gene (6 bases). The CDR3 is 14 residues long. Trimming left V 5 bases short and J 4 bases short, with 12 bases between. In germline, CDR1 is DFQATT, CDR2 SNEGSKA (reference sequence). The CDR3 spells CSAYREGYNSPLHF. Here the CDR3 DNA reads TGCAGTGCTTACAGGGAGGGTTATAATTCACCCCTCCACTTT.

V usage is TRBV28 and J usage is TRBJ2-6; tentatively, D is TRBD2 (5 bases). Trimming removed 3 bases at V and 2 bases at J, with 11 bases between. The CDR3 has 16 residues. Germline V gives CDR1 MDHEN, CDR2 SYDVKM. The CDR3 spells CASSFPGGAGANVLTF. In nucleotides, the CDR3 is TGTGCCAGCAGTTTTCCTGGAGGAGCTGGGGCCAACGTCCTGACTTTC.

The CDR3 reads CASSFGTGQYEQYF. The CDR3 coding sequence is TGTGCCAGCAGCTTTGGGACAGGGCAGTACGAGCAGTACTTC. The rearrangement joins TRBV7-6 to TRBJ2-7; 9 bases are a match to TRBD1. CDR1 and CDR2 (germline): SGHVS, FNYEAQ. The CDR3 loop spans 14 amino acids. Trimming cost V 3 bases and J 4 bases; bases outside gene matches: 4.

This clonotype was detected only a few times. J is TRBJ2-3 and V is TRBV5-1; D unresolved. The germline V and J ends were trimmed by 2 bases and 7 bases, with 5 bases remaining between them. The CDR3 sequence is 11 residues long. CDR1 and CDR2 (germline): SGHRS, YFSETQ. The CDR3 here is CASSFANTQYF. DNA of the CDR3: TGCGCCAGCAGCTTTGCAAATACGCAGTATTTT. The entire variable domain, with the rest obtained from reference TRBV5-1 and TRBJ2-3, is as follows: KAGVTQTPRYLIKTRGQQVTLSCSPISGHRSVSWYQQTPGQGLQFLFEYFSETQRNKGNFPGRFSGRQFSNSRSEMNVSTLELGDSALYLCASSFANTQYFGPGTRLTVL.

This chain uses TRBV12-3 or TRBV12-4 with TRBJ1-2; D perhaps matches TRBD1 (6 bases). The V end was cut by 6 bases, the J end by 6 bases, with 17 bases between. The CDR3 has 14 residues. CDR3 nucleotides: TGTGCCAGCAGCAAAACAGGGCAAGGAAATGGCTACACCTTC. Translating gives CASSKTGQGNGYTF.

The CDR3 is CSATEGLSSYNSPLHF. CDR3 in DNA: TGCAGTGCTACCGAGGGGTTGAGCTCCTATAATTCACCCCTCCACTTT. J is TRBJ1-6 and V is TRBV20-1, with D possibly matching TRBD1 (5 bases). The germline V gene has CDR1 DFQATT and CDR2 SNEGSKA (reference sequence). This CDR3 comprises 16 residues. V gave up 4 bases and J gave up 0 bases, with 13 bases separating them.

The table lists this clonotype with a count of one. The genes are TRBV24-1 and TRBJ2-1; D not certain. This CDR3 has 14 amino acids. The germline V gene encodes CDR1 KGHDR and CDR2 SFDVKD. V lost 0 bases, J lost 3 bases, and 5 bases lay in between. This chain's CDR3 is CATSDLRNYNEQFF. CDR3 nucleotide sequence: TGTGCCACCAGTGATTTGCGCAACTACAATGAGCAGTTCTTC.

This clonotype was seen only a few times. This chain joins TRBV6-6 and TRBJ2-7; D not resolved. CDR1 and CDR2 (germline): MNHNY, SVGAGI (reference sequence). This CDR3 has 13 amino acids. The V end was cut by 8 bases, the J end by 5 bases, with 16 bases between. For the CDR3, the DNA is TGTGCCAGCGGGTCAACCAAAGGGAACGAGCAGTACTTC. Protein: CASGSTKGNEQYF.

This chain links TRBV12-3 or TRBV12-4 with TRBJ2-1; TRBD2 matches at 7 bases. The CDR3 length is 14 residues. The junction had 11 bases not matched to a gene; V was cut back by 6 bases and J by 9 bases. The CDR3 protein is CASSGAGSWGEQFF. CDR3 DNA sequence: TGTGCCAGCAGCGGAGCGGGGAGTTGGGGTGAGCAGTTCTTC.

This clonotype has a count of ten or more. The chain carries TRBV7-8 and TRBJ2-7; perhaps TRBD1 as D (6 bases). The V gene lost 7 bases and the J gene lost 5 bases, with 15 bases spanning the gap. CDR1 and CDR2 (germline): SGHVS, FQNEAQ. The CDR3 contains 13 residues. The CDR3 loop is CASTFWGRDEQYF. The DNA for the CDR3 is TGTGCCAGCACCTTCTGGGGGCGGGACGAGCAGTACTTC.

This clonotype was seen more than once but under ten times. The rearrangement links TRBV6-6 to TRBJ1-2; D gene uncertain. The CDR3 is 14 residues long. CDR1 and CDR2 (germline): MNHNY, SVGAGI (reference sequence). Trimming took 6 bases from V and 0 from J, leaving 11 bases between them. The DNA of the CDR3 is TGTGCCAGCAGAGTTCGACAAGCTAACTATGGCTACACCTTC. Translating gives CASRVRQANYGYTF.

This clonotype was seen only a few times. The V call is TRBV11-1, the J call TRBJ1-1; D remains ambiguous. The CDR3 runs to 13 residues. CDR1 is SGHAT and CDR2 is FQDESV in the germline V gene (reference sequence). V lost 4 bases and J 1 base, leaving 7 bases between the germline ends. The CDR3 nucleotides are TGTGCCAGCAGCTCTCGACAGAACACTGAAGCTTTCTTT. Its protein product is CASSSRQNTEAFF.

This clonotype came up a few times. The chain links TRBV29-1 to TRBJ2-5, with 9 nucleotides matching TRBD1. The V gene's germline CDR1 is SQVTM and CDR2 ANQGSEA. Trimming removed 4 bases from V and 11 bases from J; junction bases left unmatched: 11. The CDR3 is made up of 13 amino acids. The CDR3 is CSVVGQGLGEQYF. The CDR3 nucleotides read TGCAGCGTTGTAGGACAGGGGCTGGGGGAGCAGTACTTC.

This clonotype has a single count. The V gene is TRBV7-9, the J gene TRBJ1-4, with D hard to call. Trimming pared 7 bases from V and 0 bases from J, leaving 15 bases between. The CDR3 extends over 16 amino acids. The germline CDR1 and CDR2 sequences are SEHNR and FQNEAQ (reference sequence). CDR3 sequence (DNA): TGTGCCAGCACTATAACAAGGGAAACAACTAATGAAAAACTGTTTTTT. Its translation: CASTITRETTNEKLFF. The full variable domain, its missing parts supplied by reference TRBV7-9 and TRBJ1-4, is DTGVSQNPRHKITKRGQNVTFRCDPISEHNRLYWYRQTLGQGPEFLTYFQNEAQLEKSRLLSDRFSAERPKGSFSTLEIQRTEQGDSAMYLCASTITRETTNEKLFFGSGTQLSVL.

This CDR3 reads CASSPMGRTGSLEQYF. Here the CDR3 DNA reads TGTGCCAGCTCACCAATGGGGAGAACAGGGTCGCTGGAGCAGTACTTC. This chain uses TRBV18 with TRBJ2-4; maybe TRBD1 (6 bases). The CDR3 is 16 amino acids. The germline V gene has CDR1 KGHSH and CDR2 LQKENI. Trimming left V 2 bases short and J 13 bases short, with 24 bases between.

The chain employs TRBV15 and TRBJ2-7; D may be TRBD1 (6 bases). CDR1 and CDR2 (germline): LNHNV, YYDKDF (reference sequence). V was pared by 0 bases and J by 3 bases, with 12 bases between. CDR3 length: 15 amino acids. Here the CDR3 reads CATSREIVQGYEQYF. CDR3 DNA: TGTGCCACCAGCAGAGAAATAGTACAGGGCTACGAGCAGTACTTC. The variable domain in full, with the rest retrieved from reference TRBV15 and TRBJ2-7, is DAMVIQNPRYQVTQFGKPVTLSCSQTLNHNVMYWYQQKSSQAPKLLFHYYDKDFNNEADTPDNFQSRRPNTSFCFLDIRSPGLGDTAMYLCATSREIVQGYEQYFGPGTRLTVT.